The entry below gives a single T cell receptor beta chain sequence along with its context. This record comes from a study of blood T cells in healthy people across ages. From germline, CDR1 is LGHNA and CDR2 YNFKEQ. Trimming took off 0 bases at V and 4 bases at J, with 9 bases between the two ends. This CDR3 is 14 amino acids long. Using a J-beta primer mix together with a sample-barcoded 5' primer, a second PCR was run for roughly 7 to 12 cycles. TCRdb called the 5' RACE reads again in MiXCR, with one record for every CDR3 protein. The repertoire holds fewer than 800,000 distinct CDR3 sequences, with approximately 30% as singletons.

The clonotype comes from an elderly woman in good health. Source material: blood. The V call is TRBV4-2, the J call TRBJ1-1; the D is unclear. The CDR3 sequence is CASSQDRDCTEAFF. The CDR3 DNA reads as TGTGCCAGCAGCCAAGATAGGGATTGCACTGAAGCTTTCTTT.